The source of this T cell receptor beta chain is a study of blood T cells in healthy people across ages. For the second PCR, which ran for about 6 to 12 cycles, a sample-barcoded 5' primer and a J-beta primer mix were used. Paired-end reads containing CDR3 totaled no fewer than 2.5 million for each sample. Each CDR3 protein gets one entry after TCRdb re-called the 5' RACE reads with MiXCR. There are 500,000 to 650,000 distinct CDR3 sequences in the sample; about 28% occur only once, and 3% to 4% lies in the top ten. The same sample was also studied in work on T cells of mothers and their children. As reported in that work: A few healthy Caucasian mothers and their six children were the donors.

Sequencing input: blood. The sequence was collected from a boy between 2 and 10 years old in good health.

CDR3 coding DNA: TGTGCCAGCACCAGACTAGCGGGAAGGTACGAGCAGTACTTC. The encoded protein is CASTRLAGRYEQYF. The rearrangement uses TRBV28 and TRBJ2-7; the match to TRBD2 covers 11 bases. This CDR3 contains 14 residues. Losses at the gene ends were 7 bases for V and 4 bases for J; bases not matched to a gene: 6. In germline, CDR1 is MDHEN, CDR2 SYDVKM.